This T cell receptor (beta chain) was identified during a study of cytomegalovirus exposure and HLA in healthy donors. J lost 5 bases, V lost 0 bases, and 2 bases had no gene match. CDR1 LGHNT and CDR2 FRNRAP come from the germline V gene. The CDR3 loop spans 15 amino acids. The repertoire was sequenced with immunoSEQ multiplex PCR; TCRdb's copy has only in-frame clones and lacks some. This table holds more than 95,000 clones, around 94% found once. The rearrangement links TRBV12-5 to TRBJ2-5, with TRBD2 matching 11 bases. Sequencing used PBMCs. The origin of this receptor is a woman aged 18-29 years in good health and CMV-seronegative. The CDR3 here is CASGLVLAGDETQYF. CDR3 sequence (DNA): TGTGCTAGTGGTTTGGTACTAGCGGGAGACGAGACCCAGTACTTC.